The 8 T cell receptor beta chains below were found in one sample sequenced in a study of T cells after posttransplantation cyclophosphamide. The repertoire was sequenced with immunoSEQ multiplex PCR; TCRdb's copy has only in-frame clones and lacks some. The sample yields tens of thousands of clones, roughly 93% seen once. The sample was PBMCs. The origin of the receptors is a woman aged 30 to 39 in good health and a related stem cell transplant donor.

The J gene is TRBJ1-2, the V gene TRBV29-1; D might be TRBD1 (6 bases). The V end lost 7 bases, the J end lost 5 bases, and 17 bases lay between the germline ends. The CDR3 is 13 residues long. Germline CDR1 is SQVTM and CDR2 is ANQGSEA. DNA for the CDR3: TGCAGCGCAACGGACAGCGCCGGGTATGGCTACACCTTC. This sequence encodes CSATDSAGYGYTF.

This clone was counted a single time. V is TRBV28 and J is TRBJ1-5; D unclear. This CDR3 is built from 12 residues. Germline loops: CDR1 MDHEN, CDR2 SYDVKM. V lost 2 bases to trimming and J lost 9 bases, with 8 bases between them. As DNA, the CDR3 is TGTGCCAGCAGTTTAGGTGCAGGGCCCCAGCATTTT. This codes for CASSLGAGPQHF.

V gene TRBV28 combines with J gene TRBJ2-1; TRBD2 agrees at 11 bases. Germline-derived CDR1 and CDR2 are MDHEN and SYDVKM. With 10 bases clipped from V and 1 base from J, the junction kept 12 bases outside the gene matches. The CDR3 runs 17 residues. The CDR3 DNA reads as TGTGCCACTCGGGTGGCTAGCGGGGGGCTTTCCTACAATGAGCAGTTCTTC. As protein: CATRVASGGLSYNEQFF.

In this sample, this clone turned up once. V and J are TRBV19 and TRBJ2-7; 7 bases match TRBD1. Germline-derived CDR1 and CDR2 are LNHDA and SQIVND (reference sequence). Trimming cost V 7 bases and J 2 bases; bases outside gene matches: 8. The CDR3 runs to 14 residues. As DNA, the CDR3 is TGTGCCAGTACCTTCCGGGACAGACCCTACGAGCAGTACTTC. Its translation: CASTFRDRPYEQYF.

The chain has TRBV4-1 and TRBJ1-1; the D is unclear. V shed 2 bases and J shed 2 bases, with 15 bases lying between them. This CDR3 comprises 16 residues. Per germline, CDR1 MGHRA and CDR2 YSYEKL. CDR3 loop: CASSQWVGRANTEAFF. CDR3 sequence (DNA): TGCGCCAGCAGCCAATGGGTCGGTAGAGCCAACACTGAAGCTTTCTTT.

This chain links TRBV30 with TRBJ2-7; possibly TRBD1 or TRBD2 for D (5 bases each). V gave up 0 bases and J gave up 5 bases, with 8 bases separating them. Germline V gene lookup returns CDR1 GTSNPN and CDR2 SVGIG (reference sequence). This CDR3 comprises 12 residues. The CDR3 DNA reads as TGTGCCTGGAGTGTACTGGGGGACGAGCAGTACTTC. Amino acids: CAWSVLGDEQYF.

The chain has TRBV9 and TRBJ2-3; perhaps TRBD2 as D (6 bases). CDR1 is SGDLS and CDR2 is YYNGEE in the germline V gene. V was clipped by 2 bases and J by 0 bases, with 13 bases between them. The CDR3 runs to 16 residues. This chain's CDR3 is CASSVLSGPSTDTQYF. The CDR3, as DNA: TGTGCCAGCAGCGTGCTCAGCGGGCCTAGCACAGATACGCAGTATTTT.

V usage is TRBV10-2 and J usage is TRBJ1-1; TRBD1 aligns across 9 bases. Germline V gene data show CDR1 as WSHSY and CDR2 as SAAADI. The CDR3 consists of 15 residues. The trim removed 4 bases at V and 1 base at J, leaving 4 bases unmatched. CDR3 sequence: CASSAWDRANTEAFF. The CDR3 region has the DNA TGCGCCAGCAGTGCCTGGGACAGGGCGAACACTGAAGCTTTCTTT.